The entry that follows covers one T cell receptor beta chain sequence. The data were taken from a study of identical twins. Germline CDR1 is MNHEY and CDR2 is SVGEGT. The V end was cut by 5 bases, the J end by 5 bases, with 14 bases between. The CDR3 spans 14 residues. TCRdb recomputed calls from the 5' RACE reads with MiXCR, one row per CDR3 protein. Of fewer than 250,000 distinct CDR3 sequences in the sample, 6% to 8% were seen once. The same data also went into a second study, on yellow fever vaccine responses in identical twins.

What was sequenced was CD8+ T cells sorted from blood. This receptor was taken from a woman aged 18-29 years in good health. This rearrangement joins TRBV6-2 or TRBV6-3 to TRBJ2-3, with D perhaps matching TRBD2 (6 bases). The CDR3 spells CASSPTRLIDTQYF. CDR3 DNA: TGTGCCAGCAGTCCGACTAGACTTATAGATACGCAGTATTTT.